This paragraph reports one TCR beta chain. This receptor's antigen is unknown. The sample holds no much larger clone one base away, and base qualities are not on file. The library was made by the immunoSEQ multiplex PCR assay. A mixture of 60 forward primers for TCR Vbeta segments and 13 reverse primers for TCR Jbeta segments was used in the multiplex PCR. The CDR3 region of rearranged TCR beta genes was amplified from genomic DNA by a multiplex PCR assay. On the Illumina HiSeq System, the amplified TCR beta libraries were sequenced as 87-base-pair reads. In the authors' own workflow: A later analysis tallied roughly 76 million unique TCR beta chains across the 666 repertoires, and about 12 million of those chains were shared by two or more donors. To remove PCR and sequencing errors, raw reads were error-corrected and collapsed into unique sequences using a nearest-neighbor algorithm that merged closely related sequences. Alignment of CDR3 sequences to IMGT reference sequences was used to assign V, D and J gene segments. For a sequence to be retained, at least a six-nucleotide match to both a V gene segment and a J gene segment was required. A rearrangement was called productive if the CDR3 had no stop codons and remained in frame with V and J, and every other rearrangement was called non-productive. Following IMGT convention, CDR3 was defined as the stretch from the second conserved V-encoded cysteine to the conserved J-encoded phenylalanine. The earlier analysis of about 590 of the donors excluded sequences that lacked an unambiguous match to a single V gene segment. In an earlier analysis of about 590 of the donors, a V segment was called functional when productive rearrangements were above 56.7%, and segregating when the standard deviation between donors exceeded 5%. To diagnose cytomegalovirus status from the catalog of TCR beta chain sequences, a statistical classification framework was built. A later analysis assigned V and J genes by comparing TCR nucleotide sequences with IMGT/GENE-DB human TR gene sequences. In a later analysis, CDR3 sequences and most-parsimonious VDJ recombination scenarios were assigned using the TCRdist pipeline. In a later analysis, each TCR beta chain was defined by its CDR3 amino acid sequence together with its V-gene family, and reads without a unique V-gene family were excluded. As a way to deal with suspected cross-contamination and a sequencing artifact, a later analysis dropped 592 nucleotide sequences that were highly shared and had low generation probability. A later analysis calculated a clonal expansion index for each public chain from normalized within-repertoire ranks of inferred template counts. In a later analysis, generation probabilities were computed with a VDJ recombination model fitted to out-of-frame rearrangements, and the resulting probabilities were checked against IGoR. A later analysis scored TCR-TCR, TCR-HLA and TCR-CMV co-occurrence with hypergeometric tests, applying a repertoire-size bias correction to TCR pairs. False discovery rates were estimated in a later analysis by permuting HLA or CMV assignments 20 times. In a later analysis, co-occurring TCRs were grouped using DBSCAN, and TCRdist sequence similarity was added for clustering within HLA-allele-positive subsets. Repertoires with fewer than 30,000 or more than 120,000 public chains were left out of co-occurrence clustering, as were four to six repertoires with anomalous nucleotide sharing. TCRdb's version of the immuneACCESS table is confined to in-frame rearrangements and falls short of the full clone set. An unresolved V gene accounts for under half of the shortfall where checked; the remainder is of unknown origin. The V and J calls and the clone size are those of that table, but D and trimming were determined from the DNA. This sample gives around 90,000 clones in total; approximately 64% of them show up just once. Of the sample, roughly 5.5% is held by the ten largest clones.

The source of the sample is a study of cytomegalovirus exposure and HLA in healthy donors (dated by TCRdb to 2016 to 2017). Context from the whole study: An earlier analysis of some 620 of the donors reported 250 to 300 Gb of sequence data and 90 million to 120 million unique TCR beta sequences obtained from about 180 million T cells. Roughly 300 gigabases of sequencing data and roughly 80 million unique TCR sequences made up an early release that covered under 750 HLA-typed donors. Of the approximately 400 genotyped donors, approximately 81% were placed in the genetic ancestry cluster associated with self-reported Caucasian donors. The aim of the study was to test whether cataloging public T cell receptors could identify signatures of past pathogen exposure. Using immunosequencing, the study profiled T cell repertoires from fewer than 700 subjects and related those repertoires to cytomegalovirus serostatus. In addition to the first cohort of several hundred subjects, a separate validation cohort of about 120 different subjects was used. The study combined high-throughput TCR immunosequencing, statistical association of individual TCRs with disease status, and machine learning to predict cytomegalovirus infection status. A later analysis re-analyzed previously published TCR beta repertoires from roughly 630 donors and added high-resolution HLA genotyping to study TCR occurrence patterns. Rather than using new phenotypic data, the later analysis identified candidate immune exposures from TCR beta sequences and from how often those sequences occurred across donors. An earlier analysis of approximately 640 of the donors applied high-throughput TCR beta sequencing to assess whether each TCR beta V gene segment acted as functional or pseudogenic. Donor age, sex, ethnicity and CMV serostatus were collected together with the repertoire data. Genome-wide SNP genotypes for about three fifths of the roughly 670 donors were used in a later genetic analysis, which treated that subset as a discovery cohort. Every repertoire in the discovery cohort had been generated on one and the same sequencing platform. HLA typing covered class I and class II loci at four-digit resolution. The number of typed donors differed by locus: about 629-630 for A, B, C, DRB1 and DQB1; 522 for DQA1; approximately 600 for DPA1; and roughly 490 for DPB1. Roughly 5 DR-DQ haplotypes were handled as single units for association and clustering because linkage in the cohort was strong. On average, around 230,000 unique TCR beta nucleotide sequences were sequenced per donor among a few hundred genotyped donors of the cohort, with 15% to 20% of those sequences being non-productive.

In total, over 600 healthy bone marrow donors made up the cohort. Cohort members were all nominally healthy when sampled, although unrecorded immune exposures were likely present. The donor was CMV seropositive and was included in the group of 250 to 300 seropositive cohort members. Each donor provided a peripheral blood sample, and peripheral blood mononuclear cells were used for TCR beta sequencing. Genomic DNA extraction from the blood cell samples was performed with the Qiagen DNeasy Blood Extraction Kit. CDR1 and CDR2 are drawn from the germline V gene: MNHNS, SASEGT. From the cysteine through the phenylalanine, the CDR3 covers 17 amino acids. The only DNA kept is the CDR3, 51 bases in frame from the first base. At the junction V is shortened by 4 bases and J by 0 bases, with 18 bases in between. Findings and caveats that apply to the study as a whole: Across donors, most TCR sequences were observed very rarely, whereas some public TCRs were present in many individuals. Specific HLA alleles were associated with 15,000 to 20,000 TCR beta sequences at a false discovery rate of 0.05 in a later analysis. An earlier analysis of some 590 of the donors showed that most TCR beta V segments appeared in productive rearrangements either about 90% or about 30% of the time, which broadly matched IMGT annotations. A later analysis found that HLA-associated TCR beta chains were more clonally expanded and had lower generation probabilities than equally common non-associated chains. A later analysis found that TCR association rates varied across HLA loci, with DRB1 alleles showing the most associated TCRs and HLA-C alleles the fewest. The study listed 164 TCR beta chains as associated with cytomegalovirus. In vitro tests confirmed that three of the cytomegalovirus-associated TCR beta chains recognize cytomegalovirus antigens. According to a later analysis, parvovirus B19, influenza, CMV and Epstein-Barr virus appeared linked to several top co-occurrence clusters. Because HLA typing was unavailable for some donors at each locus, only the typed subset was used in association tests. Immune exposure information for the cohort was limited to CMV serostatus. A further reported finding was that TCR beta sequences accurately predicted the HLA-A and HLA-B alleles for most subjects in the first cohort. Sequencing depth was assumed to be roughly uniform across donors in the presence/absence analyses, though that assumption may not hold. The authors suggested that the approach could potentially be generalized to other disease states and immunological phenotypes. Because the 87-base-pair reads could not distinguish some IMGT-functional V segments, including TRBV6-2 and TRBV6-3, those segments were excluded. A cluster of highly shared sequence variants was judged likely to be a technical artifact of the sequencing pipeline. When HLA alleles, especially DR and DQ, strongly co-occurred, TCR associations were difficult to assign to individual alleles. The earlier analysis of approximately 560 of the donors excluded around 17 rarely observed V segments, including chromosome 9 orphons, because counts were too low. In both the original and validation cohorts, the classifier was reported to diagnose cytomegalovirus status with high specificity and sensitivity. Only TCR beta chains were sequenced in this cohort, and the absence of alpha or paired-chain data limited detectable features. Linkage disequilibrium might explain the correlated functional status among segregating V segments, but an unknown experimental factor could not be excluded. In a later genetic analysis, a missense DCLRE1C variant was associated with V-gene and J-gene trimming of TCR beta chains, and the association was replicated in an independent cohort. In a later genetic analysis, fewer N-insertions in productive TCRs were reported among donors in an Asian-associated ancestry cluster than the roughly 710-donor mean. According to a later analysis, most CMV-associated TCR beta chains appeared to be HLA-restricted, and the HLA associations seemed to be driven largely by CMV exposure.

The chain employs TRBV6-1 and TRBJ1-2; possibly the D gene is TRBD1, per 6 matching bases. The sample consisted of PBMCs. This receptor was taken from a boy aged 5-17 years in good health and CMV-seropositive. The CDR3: CASSGSTRGPTNYGYTF. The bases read TGTGCCAGCAGTGGAAGTACCAGGGGCCCTACTAACTATGGCTACACCTTC.